Shown below are 11 T cell receptor beta chains from a single sample sequenced in a study of blood T cells in healthy people across ages. Through a sample-barcoded 5' primer and a J-beta primer mix, a second PCR was run for roughly 6 to 12 cycles. TCRdb passed the 5' RACE reads through MiXCR, listing each CDR3 protein once. The sample has roughly 1.6 million distinct CDR3 sequences, about 31% seen once. The sequenced material came from blood. The receptor set was obtained from a woman in her 30s in good health.

This clonotype has just a few counts. The junction shows a germline mismatch at one end, possibly a read error. The V and J genes are TRBV2 and TRBJ1-2; 7 bases map to TRBD1. From germline, CDR1 is SNHLY and CDR2 FYNNEI. CDR3 length equals 16 residues. The CDR3 protein is CASSEYRTGANYGHTF. DNA for the CDR3: TGTGCCAGCAGTGAATATCGTACAGGGGCGAACTATGGCCACACCTTC.

This clonotype was counted between two and nine times. The J gene is TRBJ2-5, the V gene TRBV5-6; the D gene could be TRBD1 or TRBD2 (6 bases each). Trimming removed 1 base from V and 5 bases from J, with 12 bases in between. There are 14 residues in the CDR3. Germline CDR1 reads SGHDT; CDR2 reads YYEEEE. CDR3 in DNA: TGTGCCAGCAGCTTGTGGGGGGCGTTCGAGACCCAGTACTTC. Translated: CASSLWGAFETQYF.

This clonotype was detected only once. The rearrangement uses TRBV6-6 and TRBJ1-4; D not certain. V lost 8 bases and J lost 4, with 8 bases in between. The CDR3 is 12 amino acids. Germline assignment: CDR1 MNHNY and CDR2 SVGAGI (reference sequence). Written as DNA, the CDR3 is TGTGCCAGCGGGGAGGGTAATGAAAAACTGTTTTTT. Translating gives CASGEGNEKLFF.

The rearrangement links TRBV6-6 to TRBJ2-7; D is possibly TRBD1 (5 bases). Germline V gives CDR1 MNHNY, CDR2 SVGAGI (reference sequence). V dropped 2 bases and J dropped 3 bases, with 14 bases sitting between them. This CDR3 has 15 residues. The CDR3 is CASSYHTPQVYEQYF. Here the CDR3 DNA reads TGTGCCAGCAGTTACCACACCCCACAGGTCTACGAGCAGTACTTC.

In its sample, this clonotype was seen a few times. The chain is built from TRBV20-1 and TRBJ2-5; D possibly corresponds to TRBD2 (6 bases). Trimming pared 5 bases from V and 11 bases from J, leaving 24 bases between. CDR3 length: 14 amino acids. Germline assignment: CDR1 DFQATT and CDR2 SNEGSKA (reference sequence). This CDR3 is CSAGDELKGGEQYF. CDR3 in DNA: TGCAGTGCTGGGGACGAGTTAAAAGGAGGGGAGCAGTACTTC.

A word on this clonotype: One end of the junction varies from germline; a read error may be responsible. The chain recombines TRBV11-2 with TRBJ2-1, with 8 nucleotides matching TRBD2. From germline, CDR1 is SGHAT and CDR2 FQNNGV. CDR3 length: 16 amino acids. The CDR3 is CASSPRLSGGNNGQFF. The CDR3 nucleotides are TGTGCCAGCAGCCCGCGTTTGAGCGGGGGAAACAATGGGCAGTTCTTC.

This chain links TRBV11-2 with TRBJ2-7; 8 bases are shared with TRBD2. Trimming took 5 bases from V and 0 from J; bases not matched to a gene: 6. Germline V lookup: CDR1 SGHAT, CDR2 FQNNGV. This CDR3 region has 15 residues. The CDR3 loop is CASSQSGGRSYEQYF. DNA for the CDR3: TGTGCCAGCAGCCAAAGCGGGGGCCGCTCCTACGAGCAGTACTTC.

The chain has TRBV2 and TRBJ1-2, with D uncertain. V lost 0 bases to trimming and J lost 8 bases, with 7 bases between them. The CDR3 consists of 12 residues. Germline loops: CDR1 SNHLY, CDR2 FYNNEI. The DNA for the CDR3 is TGTGCCAGCAGTGAAGCGAAACAGGGCTACACCTTC. As protein: CASSEAKQGYTF.

The sample holds many counts of this clonotype. The chain carries TRBV7-9 and TRBJ2-1; 7 bases map to TRBD2. CDR1 SEHNR and CDR2 FQNEAQ come from the germline V gene (reference sequence). After removal of 1 base from V and 10 bases from J, the junction contained 4 bases not matched to a gene. The length of the CDR3 is 13 residues. The CDR3 spells CASSLEGRGEQFF. The CDR3 nucleotides are TGTGCCAGCAGCTTAGAGGGGAGGGGCGAGCAGTTCTTC.

The chain combines TRBV25-1 with TRBJ2-5, with D perhaps TRBD1 (5 bases). Gene TRBJ2-7 matches the end of the DNA better, so the J call may be wrong. Germline values: CDR1 MGHDK, CDR2 SYGVNS. The CDR3 extends over 12 amino acids. CDR3 sequence: CASGHLSYEQYF. CDR3 bases: TGTGCCAGCGGACATCTCTCCTACGAGCAGTACTTC.

This clonotype was detected only a few times. This chain connects TRBV5-1 to TRBJ1-2; D possibly corresponds to TRBD1 (5 bases). This CDR3 comprises 14 residues. V was clipped by 2 bases and J by 4 bases, with 12 bases between them. The germline V gene encodes CDR1 SGHRS and CDR2 YFSETQ. The CDR3 spells CASSLSIGAYGYTF. The CDR3 coding sequence is TGCGCCAGCAGCTTAAGCATTGGGGCCTATGGCTACACCTTC. Filled out from reference TRBV5-1 and TRBJ1-2, the complete variable domain reads KAGVTQTPRYLIKTRGQQVTLSCSPISGHRSVSWYQQTPGQGLQFLFEYFSETQRNKGNFPGRFSGRQFSNSRSEMNVSTLELGDSALYLCASSLSIGAYGYTFGSGTRLTVV.